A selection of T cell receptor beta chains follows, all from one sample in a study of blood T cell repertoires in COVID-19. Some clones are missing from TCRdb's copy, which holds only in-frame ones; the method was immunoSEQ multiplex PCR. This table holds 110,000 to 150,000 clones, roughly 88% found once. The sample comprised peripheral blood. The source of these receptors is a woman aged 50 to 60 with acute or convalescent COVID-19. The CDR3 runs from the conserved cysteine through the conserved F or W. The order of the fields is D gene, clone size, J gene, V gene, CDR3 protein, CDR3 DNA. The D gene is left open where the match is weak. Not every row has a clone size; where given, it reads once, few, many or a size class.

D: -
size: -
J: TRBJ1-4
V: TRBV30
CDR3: CAWSHEDEKLFF
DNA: TGTGCCTGGAGTCACGAGGATGAAAAACTGTTTTTT

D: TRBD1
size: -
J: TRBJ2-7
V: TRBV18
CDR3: CASSTGGDYEQYF
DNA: TGTGCCAGCTCAACAGGGGGAGACTACGAGCAGTACTTC

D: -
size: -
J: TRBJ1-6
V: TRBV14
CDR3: CATRGAASNSPLHF
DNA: TGTGCCACCCGGGGGGCAGCTAGTAATTCACCCCTCCACTTT

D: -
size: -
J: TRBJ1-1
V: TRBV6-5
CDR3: CASSYRQMNTEAFF
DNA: TGTGCCAGCAGCTACCGACAAATGAACACTGAAGCTTTCTTT

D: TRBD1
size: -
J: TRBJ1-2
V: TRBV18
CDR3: CASSPKPGTGRPYGYTF
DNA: TGTGCCAGCTCACCGAAGCCCGGGACAGGGCGGCCTTATGGCTACACCTTC

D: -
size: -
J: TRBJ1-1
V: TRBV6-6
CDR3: CASTVVGGSEAFF
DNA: TGTGCCAGCACCGTAGTCGGGGGTTCCGAAGCTTTCTTT

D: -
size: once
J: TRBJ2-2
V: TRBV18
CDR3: CASSPDPGPGLFF
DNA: TGTGCCAGCTCACCGGATCCTGGTCCGGGGCTGTTTTTT

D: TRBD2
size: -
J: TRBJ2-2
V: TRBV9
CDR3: CASSKGLEGWTGELFF
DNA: TGTGCCAGCAGCAAGGGACTAGAAGGTTGGACCGGGGAGCTGTTTTTT

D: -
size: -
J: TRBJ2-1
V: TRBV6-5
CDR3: CASSYSSSYNEQFF
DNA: TGTGCCAGCAGTTACTCCTCTTCCTACAATGAGCAGTTCTTC

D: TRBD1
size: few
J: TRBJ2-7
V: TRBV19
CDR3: CASSPDGQGAYEQYF
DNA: TGTGCCAGTTCACCCGACGGACAGGGGGCCTACGAGCAGTACTTC